Listed below are T cell receptor beta chains from one sample, sequenced in a study of blood T cell repertoires in COVID-19. Some clones are missing from TCRdb's copy, which holds only in-frame ones; the method was immunoSEQ multiplex PCR. The table shows roughly 240,000 clones, with around 78% occurring only once. The material sequenced was peripheral blood. These receptors all come from a man aged 60 to 69 who had recovered from COVID-19. Each CDR3 is given with its conserved first and last residue. A D gene is named only where the DNA matches it firmly. Clone size appears in some rows only: once, few, many, or a class for an expanded clone.

TRBD1 | - | TRBJ2-7 | TRBV5-4 | TGTGCCAGCAGCTTGGCGGGACAGGGGGCTCGCGAGCAGTACTTC | CASSLAGQGAREQYF
TRBD1 | - | TRBJ2-7 | TRBV15 | TGTGCCACCAGCCCGCCGGGGACAGGGAGGTACGAGCAGTACTTC | CATSPPGTGRYEQYF
- | - | TRBJ2-7 | TRBV5-6 | TGTGCCAGCAGCTTGCCCCTGGCCGAGCAGTACTTC | CASSLPLAEQYF
- | - | TRBJ1-4 | TRBV21-1 | TGTGCCAGCGGGACAGGGAGGTTGTCTGAAAAACTGTTTTTT | CASGTGRLSEKLFF
- | - | TRBJ2-5 | TRBV9 | TGTGCCAGCAGCGTAGCAGGGGCACGGGAGACCCAGTACTTC | CASSVAGARETQYF
- | - | TRBJ2-7 | TRBV7-3 | TGTGCCAGCAGCACCTCTCCCGGACACGACTCCTACGAGCAGTACTTC | CASSTSPGHDSYEQYF
TRBD2 | - | TRBJ2-3 | TRBV6-5 | TGTGCCAGCCGCCGATTAGCGGGGGGCACAGATACGCAGTATTTT | CASRRLAGGTDTQYF
TRBD1 | - | TRBJ1-2 | TRBV3-1/TRBV3-2 | TGTGCCAGCAGCCAAGCTTGGGACAGGGACGGCTATGGCTACACCTTC | CASSQAWDRDGYGYTF
- | - | TRBJ1-2 | TRBV5-1 | TGCGCCAGCAGCTTGGCTCAGGGGTCTGGCTACACCTTC | CASSLAQGSGYTF
TRBD2 | - | TRBJ2-1 | TRBV5-1 | TGCGCCAGCAGCTTGTCCCTAGCGGGGGTCGGGGTCTTCTACAATGAGCAGTTCTTC | CASSLSLAGVGVFYNEQFF
- | - | TRBJ1-4 | TRBV15 | TGTGCCACCAGCAGAGACAGTTCTAATGAAAAACTGTTTTTT | CATSRDSSNEKLFF
- | - | TRBJ1-6 | TRBV7-9 | TGTGCCAGCAGCCTCGGACTGCCGTATAATTCACCCCTCCACTTT | CASSLGLPYNSPLHF
- | - | TRBJ2-1 | TRBV11-3 | TGTGCCAGCAGCTTAGACCCTACTAGCCTCCAGTTCTTC | CASSLDPTSLQFF
- | few | TRBJ2-5 | TRBV5-1 | TGCGCCAGCAGCTTAGGGGTAGGGTCTGGTAAAGAGACCCAGTACTTC | CASSLGVGSGKETQYF
- | - | TRBJ2-7 | TRBV4-1 | TGCGCCAGCAGCCCCTGGCAGGGGTACCACGAGCAGTACTTC | CASSPWQGYHEQYF
TRBD1 | once | TRBJ1-1 | TRBV19 | TGTGCCAGTACCCCCGACAGGGGGAACACTGAAGCTTTCTTT | CASTPDRGNTEAFF
TRBD2 | - | TRBJ2-3 | TRBV3-1/TRBV3-2 | TGTGCCAGCAGCCAAACCATCGGGGGGTTGGGCGCAGATACGCAGTATTTT | CASSQTIGGLGADTQYF
TRBD1 | - | TRBJ2-1 | TRBV11-2 | TGTGCCAGCAGCTTGAGGGGGCGGCTTGATTACAATGAGCAGTTCTTC | CASSLRGRLDYNEQFF
TRBD1 | - | TRBJ1-1 | TRBV30 | TGTGCCTGGAGAGGACAGGGAACAGGGACTGAAGCTTTCTTT | CAWRGQGTGTEAFF
TRBD2 | - | TRBJ2-1 | TRBV5-4 | TGTGCCAGCAGTCTGGGACTAGCGGGGGCCGTAGAGCAGTTCTTC | CASSLGLAGAVEQFF